These 30 T cell receptor beta chains were all obtained from the same sample, sequenced in a study of CD8 T cells in ankylosing spondylitis. TCRdb reanalysed the 5' RACE reads using MiXCR and keeps one entry per CDR3 protein. This sample has 200,000 to 300,000 distinct CDR3 sequences; approximately 12% occur once, and the top ten carry approximately 6.6%. The sample taken for sequencing was blood, either unsorted or a sorted T cell fraction (not recorded which). These receptors were taken from a male donor with ankylosing spondylitis or in good health (not recorded which).

This clonotype was counted many times. The rearrangement joins TRBV2 to TRBJ2-1; 8 nucleotides line up with TRBD2. The germline V gene encodes CDR1 SNHLY and CDR2 FYNNEI. The length of the CDR3 is 15 residues. J gave up 7 bases and V 2 bases, and 7 bases lay outside the gene matches. CDR3 protein: CASSELIAGLNEQFF. For the CDR3, the DNA is TGTGCCAGCAGTGAATTAATAGCGGGGCTGAATGAGCAGTTCTTC.

The chain is built from TRBV2 and TRBJ2-7; D is ambiguous. Germline CDR1 and CDR2: SNHLY and FYNNEI. Trimming removed 2 bases from V and 0 bases from J, with 8 bases in between. CDR3 length: 14 amino acids. CDR3 nucleotide sequence: TGTGCCAGCAGTGAAACGCAGACCTCCTACGAGCAGTACTTC. This encodes CASSETQTSYEQYF.

The chain uses TRBV4-2 and TRBJ2-7; no definite D call. V was pared by 4 bases and J by 2 bases, with 18 bases between. Germline V CDR1 and CDR2: LGHNA, YNFKEQ. CDR3 length: 16 residues. This CDR3 reads CASSPQELQSPYEQYF. CDR3 nucleotides: TGTGCCAGCAGCCCCCAGGAACTCCAAAGTCCCTACGAGCAGTACTTC.

This clonotype was counted between two and nine times. V gene TRBV12-3 or TRBV12-4 combines with J gene TRBJ1-3; tentative D call: TRBD1 (5 bases). The CDR3 is 14 residues long. The V end lost 7 bases, the J end lost 1 base, and 11 bases lay between the germline ends. The CDR3 nucleotides are TGTGCCAGCAACGGCAGGGTGTCTGGAAACACCATATATTTT. This codes for CASNGRVSGNTIYF.

This clonotype was seen many times. The rearrangement joins TRBV6-5 to TRBJ1-2; D not resolved. This CDR3 is 13 amino acids long. Between the trimmed V and J ends, which lost 4 bases and 8 bases, there was a span of 14 bases. CDR1 MNHEY and CDR2 SVGAGI come from the germline V gene. CDR3 bases: TGTGCCAGCAGTTCCGGGCCACGACGGGGCTACACCTTC. This translates into CASSSGPRRGYTF.

This clonotype was seen ten or more times. This chain connects TRBV29-1 to TRBJ2-7; D may be TRBD2 (6 bases). The V gene's germline CDR1 is SQVTM and CDR2 ANQGSEA. This CDR3 spans 9 amino acids. CDR3 amino acids: CGGSYEQYF. The CDR3 coding sequence is TGCGGGGGGTCCTACGAGCAGTACTTC.

This clonotype appeared many times. The genes are TRBV11-2 and TRBJ2-7; perhaps TRBD2 as D (6 bases). CDR3 length equals 15 residues. CDR1 and CDR2 from the germline V gene are SGHAT and FQNNGV. Trimming pared 2 bases from V and 7 bases from J, leaving 18 bases between. The CDR3 region is CASSLTGEGGREQYF. CDR3 nucleotides: TGTGCCAGCAGCTTAACCGGTGAGGGAGGCCGAGAGCAGTACTTC.

This clonotype was observed at least ten times. The V and J genes are TRBV20-1 and TRBJ2-1, with 8 positions matching TRBD2. CDR3 length: 13 amino acids. Per the germline V gene, CDR1 is DFQATT and CDR2 is SNEGSKA (reference sequence). V shed 8 bases and J 2 bases; nucleotides not matched to a gene: 5. CDR3 loop: CSHSGIAYNEQFF. The CDR3 DNA reads as TGCAGTCATAGCGGGATTGCCTACAATGAGCAGTTCTTC.

This clonotype was counted at least ten times. V gene TRBV5-1 combines with J gene TRBJ2-2; possibly TRBD1 for D (6 bases). Germline-derived CDR1 and CDR2 are SGHRS and YFSETQ. The CDR3 runs to 14 residues. V lost 2 bases to trimming and J lost 4 bases, with 9 bases between them. CDR3 sequence reads: CASSFDRFTGELFF. The CDR3 DNA reads as TGCGCCAGCAGCTTCGACAGGTTCACCGGGGAGCTGTTTTTT.

The genes are TRBV28 and TRBJ2-2, with a possible D match to TRBD1 (5 bases). With 2 bases removed from V and 4 bases from J, the gap between germline ends came to 8 bases. Germline assignment: CDR1 MDHEN and CDR2 SYDVKM. This CDR3 is 14 amino acids long. The CDR3 DNA is TGTGCCAGCAGTTTACGACAGCTCACCGGGGAGCTGTTTTTT. It encodes CASSLRQLTGELFF.

Many counts were recorded for this clonotype. The chain is built from TRBV9 and TRBJ2-1; D remains unclear. From germline, CDR1 is SGDLS and CDR2 YYNGEE. V lost 6 bases, J lost 7 bases, and 11 bases lay in between. The CDR3 length is 12 residues. CDR3 DNA sequence: TGTGCCAGCACCTCTCTCGGGAATGAGCAGTTCTTC. This translates into CASTSLGNEQFF.

This clonotype occurred a few times. The J gene is TRBJ2-7, the V gene TRBV4-1; possible D gene TRBD2, 5 bases. The germline gives CDR1 MGHRA, CDR2 YSYEKL. The CDR3 runs 16 residues. V lost 5 bases and J 0 bases, leaving 17 bases between the germline ends. The CDR3 spells CASSTVVVGVSYEQYF. In DNA, the CDR3 is TGCGCCAGCAGCACGGTAGTAGTCGGGGTCTCCTACGAGCAGTACTTC.

This clonotype was found many times. The rearrangement uses TRBV12-3 or TRBV12-4 and TRBJ2-7; TRBD1 is a possible D gene (5 bases). The germline V and J ends were trimmed by 3 bases and 7 bases, with 13 bases remaining between them. The CDR3 has 13 amino acids. The CDR3 region is CASSFGAGEEQYF. As DNA, the CDR3 is TGTGCCAGCAGTTTTGGGGCAGGTGAAGAGCAGTACTTC.

This clonotype was seen more than once but under ten times. The genes are TRBV5-1 and TRBJ2-7; the match to TRBD1 covers 7 bases. The length of the CDR3 is 16 residues. Trimming cost V 2 bases and J 5 bases; bases outside gene matches: 13. Germline V gene data show CDR1 as SGHRS and CDR2 as YFSETQ. DNA of the CDR3: TGCGCCAGCAGCTTCACAGGGGTCGGCGAGATCCACGAGCAGTACTTC. Encoded protein: CASSFTGVGEIHEQYF.

This clonotype was seen only a few times. Possible read error: a much larger clone is one base away. The chain joins TRBV5-1 to TRBJ2-1, with D unclear. With 0 bases removed from V and 5 bases from J, the gap between germline ends came to 6 bases. Germline assignment: CDR1 SGHRS and CDR2 YFSETQ. The CDR3 runs to 13 residues. In nucleotides, the CDR3 is TGCGCCAGCAGCTTGGCCAGGAACAATGAGCAGTTCTTC. Protein sequence: CASSLARNNEQFF.

This clonotype occurred a few times. The rearrangement uses TRBV7-2 and TRBJ2-7; 7 bases map to TRBD1. The CDR3 sequence is 14 residues long. Trimming at V came to 5 bases and at J to 1 base, leaving 5 bases not matched to a gene. Germline loops: CDR1 SGHTA, CDR2 FQGNSA. The DNA for the CDR3 is TGTGCCAGCAGCCCGAGGACAGGTTCCTACGAGCAGTACTTC. Its translation is CASSPRTGSYEQYF. The variable domain in full, completed from reference TRBV7-2 and TRBJ2-7, reads GAGVSQSPSNKVTEKGKDVELRCDPISGHTALYWYRQSLGQGLEFLIYFQGNSAPDKSGLPSDRFSAERTGGSVSTLTIQRTQQEDSAVYLCASSPRTGSYEQYFGPGTRLTVT.

This clonotype was picked up many times. This chain connects TRBV5-1 to TRBJ2-7, with D unresolved. The CDR3 spans 13 residues. V was clipped by 4 bases and J by 1 base, with 9 bases between them. Germline V gene lookup returns CDR1 SGHRS and CDR2 YFSETQ. CDR3 residues: CASSIGPSYEQYF. CDR3 nucleotides: TGCGCCAGCAGCATCGGACCGTCCTACGAGCAGTACTTC.

This clonotype was recorded a few times. V usage is TRBV7-2 and J usage is TRBJ2-1; 7 bases are a match to TRBD2. V was clipped by 5 bases and J by 5 bases; unmatched bases: 9. The CDR3 runs to 15 residues. CDR1 SGHTA and CDR2 FQGNSA come from the germline V gene. For the CDR3, the DNA is TGTGCCAGCAGCCCTAACCCGGGGACTAACAATGAGCAGTTCTTC. Protein sequence: CASSPNPGTNNEQFF.

This clonotype came up a few times. The chain combines TRBV6-5 with TRBJ1-6; D not resolved. CDR1 is MNHEY, CDR2 SVGAGI, per germline. This CDR3 spans 14 amino acids. Trimming cost V 0 bases and J 7 bases, with 7 bases left between them. CDR3 nucleotide sequence: TGTGCCAGCAGTTACTCGGGGTGGAATTCACCCCTCCACTTT. Protein product: CASSYSGWNSPLHF.

Many counts were recorded for this clonotype. The chain recombines TRBV5-1 with TRBJ1-4; 9 positions agree with TRBD1. J lost 4 bases, V lost 0 bases, and 4 bases had no gene match. From germline, CDR1 is SGHRS and CDR2 YFSETQ. CDR3 length: 16 residues. The CDR3 nucleotides are TGCGCCAGCAGCTTGGACGCGACAGGGGGTAATGAAAAACTGTTTTTT. Protein product: CASSLDATGGNEKLFF.

This clonotype has ten or more counts. V gene TRBV5-1 combines with J gene TRBJ2-3; the D is unclear. The germline CDR1 and CDR2 sequences are SGHRS and YFSETQ. Trimming removed 6 bases from V and 2 bases from J, with 16 bases in between. The CDR3 is 15 amino acids. The CDR3 DNA follows: TGCGCCAGCACCTCTGGCACGCGGTACACAGATACGCAGTATTTT. It codes for CASTSGTRYTDTQYF.

The chain links TRBV4-1 to TRBJ2-7; a weak D match, TRBD2 (6 bases). Trimming left V 4 bases short and J 5 bases short, with 15 bases between. Germline CDR1 is MGHRA and CDR2 is YSYEKL. The CDR3 length is 14 residues. The CDR3 reads CASSLGLVDHEQYF. CDR3 bases: TGCGCCAGCAGCCTGGGACTTGTCGACCACGAGCAGTACTTC.

This clonotype was seen more than once but under ten times. The chain links TRBV10-3 to TRBJ1-5, with TRBD1 matching over 8 bases. J was trimmed by 1 base and V by 5 bases; bases with no gene match: 1. The CDR3 consists of 14 residues. Germline-derived CDR1 and CDR2 are ENHRY and SYGVKD. The CDR3 DNA reads TGTGCCATCAGTCGACAGGGGAGCAATCAGCCCCAGCATTTT. Encoded protein: CAISRQGSNQPQHF.

The J gene is TRBJ2-5, the V gene TRBV4-1; 8 bases are shared with TRBD2. The CDR3 totals 18 residues. CDR1 MGHRA and CDR2 YSYEKL come from the germline V gene. With 4 bases clipped from V and 1 base from J, the junction kept 14 bases outside the gene matches. CDR3 in DNA: TGCGCCAGCAGCCTCCTTCCAGCGGGGGAAAAGTCCCAAGAGACCCAGTACTTC. Its translation: CASSLLPAGEKSQETQYF.

This clonotype appeared many times. The V gene is TRBV27, the J gene TRBJ1-2, with 7 bases that match TRBD1. The V gene's germline CDR1 is MNHEY and CDR2 SMNVEV (reference sequence). The CDR3 runs 15 residues. Trimming cost V 8 bases and J 1 base; bases outside gene matches: 10. DNA of the CDR3: TGTGCCAGCTCCCGGGAAGGGGGCAATAACTATGGCTACACCTTC. Residues: CASSREGGNNYGYTF.

This clonotype was picked up many times. The chain joins TRBV29-1 to TRBJ2-7; D is ambiguous. The CDR3 is 14 residues long. Germline values: CDR1 SQVTM, CDR2 ANQGSEA. Trimming removed 6 bases from V and 4 bases from J, with 19 bases in between. CDR3 region: CSVQLSPSRYEQYF. The CDR3 nucleotides are TGCAGCGTCCAGTTATCACCGAGTCGGTACGAGCAGTACTTC.

Only a few counts were recorded for this clonotype. Written as DNA, the CDR3 is TGTGCCAGCAGCGCTGGACAGGCGAGATCTGGGGCCAACGTCCTGACTTTC. This sequence encodes CASSAGQARSGANVLTF. The rearrangement links TRBV12-3 or TRBV12-4 to TRBJ2-6; 7 bases align to TRBD1. The CDR3 has 17 residues. The ends lost 6 bases at V and 1 base at J; junction bases unmatched: 9.

V is TRBV9 and J is TRBJ2-5; 7 nucleotides line up with TRBD1. The CDR3 loop spans 14 amino acids. Germline assignment: CDR1 SGDLS and CDR2 YYNGEE. Germline trimming cut 4 bases from V and 2 bases from J; bases unmatched to any gene: 5. The CDR3 DNA follows: TGTGCCAGCAGCAAGGGACAGCCACAAGAGACCCAGTACTTC. This sequence encodes CASSKGQPQETQYF.

This clonotype was recorded at least ten times. The rearrangement uses TRBV7-3 and TRBJ2-1, with D maybe TRBD1 (6 bases). There are 15 residues in the CDR3. V lost 5 bases and J lost 2, with 13 bases in between. In germline, CDR1 is SGHTA, CDR2 FQGTGA. The CDR3 DNA reads TGTGCCAGCAGCCCCGACAGGACTGCCTACAATGAGCAGTTCTTC. This translates into CASSPDRTAYNEQFF.

This clonotype appeared many times. The chain joins TRBV13 to TRBJ2-1; D is unclear. Trimming took 1 base from V and 8 from J, leaving 6 bases between them. The CDR3 is 12 residues long. Per the germline V gene, CDR1 is PRHDT and CDR2 is FYEKMQ (reference sequence). CDR3 nucleotide sequence: TGTGCCAGCAGCTTAGAAGGCGATGAGCAGTTCTTC. Amino acids: CASSLEGDEQFF.